The rows below give T cell receptor beta chains drawn from one sample of a study of CD8+CD57+ T cells in acquired aplastic anemia. TCRdb re-called the reads through MiXCR, storing one row per CDR3 protein. This table has hundreds of thousands of distinct CDR3 sequences, 50% to 65% appearing once. Source material: sorted CD4+, CD8+, or CD8+CD57+ T cells (not recorded which) from PBMCs. These receptor sequences come from a human donor with aplastic anemia. Both conserved end residues are part of each CDR3. Each record gives: V gene, J gene, D gene, clone size, CDR3 protein, CDR3 DNA. D genes are given only for firm matches. Clone size appears in some rows only: once, few, many, or a class for an expanded clone.

v_gene: TRBV7-6
j_gene: TRBJ2-5
d_gene: NA
abundance: NA
CDR3aa: CASTQRGYQETQYF
CDR3nt: TGTGCCAGCACGCAGCGAGGCTATCAAGAGACCCAGTACTTC

v_gene: TRBV20-1
j_gene: TRBJ1-1
d_gene: NA
abundance: NA
CDR3aa: CSARGNRDTEAFF
CDR3nt: TGCAGTGCTAGAGGAAACAGGGATACTGAAGCTTTCTTT

v_gene: TRBV5-1
j_gene: TRBJ2-3
d_gene: NA
abundance: many
CDR3aa: CASSLADSTDTQYF
CDR3nt: TGCGCCAGCAGCTTGGCCGACAGCACAGATACGCAGTATTTT

v_gene: TRBV5-6
j_gene: TRBJ2-7
d_gene: NA
abundance: few
CDR3aa: CASSLYGGQYEQYF
CDR3nt: TGTGCCAGCAGCTTGTATGGGGGCCAGTACGAGCAGTACTTC

v_gene: TRBV10-2
j_gene: TRBJ2-7
d_gene: NA
abundance: many
CDR3aa: CASSDSNLGYEQYF
CDR3nt: TGCGCCAGCAGTGATTCTAATCTAGGCTACGAGCAGTACTTC

v_gene: TRBV19
j_gene: TRBJ1-2
d_gene: NA
abundance: few
CDR3aa: CASSIAVNYGYTF
CDR3nt: TGTGCCAGTAGTATAGCGGTCAACTATGGCTACACCTTC

v_gene: TRBV3-1
j_gene: TRBJ1-3
d_gene: NA
abundance: few
CDR3aa: CASSQEASSRNTTYF
CDR3nt: TGTGCCAGCAGCCAAGAGGCCAGCTCACGAAACACCACATATTTT

v_gene: TRBV5-1
j_gene: TRBJ2-7
d_gene: NA
abundance: NA
CDR3aa: CASSPDRVEEQYF
CDR3nt: TGCGCCAGCAGCCCCGATAGAGTAGAGGAGCAGTACTTC

v_gene: TRBV6-6
j_gene: TRBJ1-4
d_gene: NA
abundance: many
CDR3aa: CASSYLGNEKLFF
CDR3nt: TGTGCCAGCAGTTATCTGGGTAATGAAAAACTGTTTTTT

v_gene: TRBV19
j_gene: TRBJ1-2
d_gene: NA
abundance: NA
CDR3aa: CASSPAGCSYGNTF
CDR3nt: TGTGCCAGTAGTCCCGCAGGGTGTAGCTACGGCAACACCTTC

v_gene: TRBV24-1
j_gene: TRBJ1-2
d_gene: NA
abundance: NA
CDR3aa: CATTSAPGRTPNYGYTF
CDR3nt: TGTGCCACCACGAGTGCACCGGGACGGACCCCGAACTATGGCTACACCTTC

v_gene: TRBV24-1
j_gene: TRBJ2-3
d_gene: NA
abundance: NA
CDR3aa: CATSDRRASTDTQYF
CDR3nt: TGTGCCACCAGTGATAGACGGGCAAGCACAGATACGCAGTATTTT

v_gene: TRBV6-1
j_gene: TRBJ1-2
d_gene: NA
abundance: NA
CDR3aa: CASTQTDANYGYTF
CDR3nt: TGTGCCAGCACCCAGACAGACGCTAACTATGGCTACACCTTC

v_gene: TRBV7-2
j_gene: TRBJ2-5
d_gene: NA
abundance: NA
CDR3aa: CASSLDSSDGETQYF
CDR3nt: TGTGCCAGCAGCTTAGATTCGAGCGATGGAGAGACCCAGTACTTC

v_gene: TRBV7-2
j_gene: TRBJ2-7
d_gene: NA
abundance: NA
CDR3aa: CASSFIDSEQYF
CDR3nt: TGTGCCAGCAGCTTTATAGATTCCGAGCAGTACTTC

v_gene: TRBV13
j_gene: TRBJ2-3
d_gene: NA
abundance: NA
CDR3aa: CASGELSTDTQYF
CDR3nt: TGTGCCAGCGGGGAGCTGAGCACAGATACGCAGTATTTT

v_gene: TRBV29-1
j_gene: TRBJ1-1
d_gene: NA
abundance: once
CDR3aa: CSVADSVNTEAFF
CDR3nt: TGCAGCGTTGCTGACAGCGTGAACACTGAAGCTTTCTTT

v_gene: TRBV10-3
j_gene: TRBJ2-2
d_gene: NA
abundance: few
CDR3aa: CAISVGETGELFF
CDR3nt: TGTGCCATCAGTGTAGGGGAGACCGGGGAGCTGTTTTTT

v_gene: TRBV7-9
j_gene: TRBJ2-5
d_gene: TRBD2
abundance: NA
CDR3aa: CASSLSLAGLSQETQYF
CDR3nt: TGTGCCAGCAGCTTATCTCTAGCGGGATTGTCTCAAGAGACCCAGTACTTC

v_gene: TRBV2
j_gene: TRBJ2-1
d_gene: TRBD2
abundance: once
CDR3aa: CASLAGLSYNEQFF
CDR3nt: TGTGCCAGCTTAGCGGGACTTTCCTACAATGAGCAGTTCTTC

v_gene: TRBV20-1
j_gene: TRBJ1-5
d_gene: NA
abundance: few
CDR3aa: CSAPRPGFDQPQHF
CDR3nt: TGCAGTGCGCCTAGGCCGGGGTTTGATCAGCCCCAGCATTTT

v_gene: TRBV27
j_gene: TRBJ2-2
d_gene: NA
abundance: many
CDR3aa: CASSFWVTSNTGELFF
CDR3nt: TGTGCCAGCAGTTTTTGGGTGACGTCGAACACCGGGGAGCTGTTTTTT

v_gene: TRBV9
j_gene: TRBJ1-6
d_gene: NA
abundance: few
CDR3aa: CASQPGNGSPLHF
CDR3nt: TGTGCCAGTCAACCGGGCAACGGATCACCCCTCCACTTT

v_gene: TRBV7-9
j_gene: TRBJ1-2
d_gene: NA
abundance: NA
CDR3aa: CASSLVTQGYTF
CDR3nt: TGTGCCAGCAGCTTAGTTACACAGGGCTACACCTTC

v_gene: TRBV2
j_gene: TRBJ2-1
d_gene: NA
abundance: NA
CDR3aa: CASSAQSYNEQFF
CDR3nt: TGTGCCAGCAGTGCCCAGTCCTACAATGAGCAGTTCTTC

v_gene: TRBV24-1
j_gene: TRBJ2-7
d_gene: NA
abundance: NA
CDR3aa: CATSEQGYEQYF
CDR3nt: TGTGCCACCAGCGAACAGGGCTACGAGCAGTACTTC

v_gene: TRBV9
j_gene: TRBJ2-1
d_gene: NA
abundance: NA
CDR3aa: CASSVGSPNNEQFF
CDR3nt: TGTGCCAGCAGCGTAGGATCCCCAAACAATGAGCAGTTCTTC

v_gene: TRBV12-3/TRBV12-4
j_gene: TRBJ2-7
d_gene: NA
abundance: NA
CDR3aa: CASSTGISGSYEQYF
CDR3nt: TGTGCCAGCAGCACCGGGATCTCGGGCTCCTACGAGCAGTACTTC

v_gene: TRBV2
j_gene: TRBJ1-2
d_gene: TRBD1
abundance: few
CDR3aa: CASRTGQGANGYTF
CDR3nt: TGTGCCAGCAGGACGGGACAGGGGGCGAATGGCTACACCTTC

v_gene: TRBV18
j_gene: TRBJ2-3
d_gene: TRBD1
abundance: few
CDR3aa: CASSPVGQGAVTDTQYF
CDR3nt: TGTGCCAGCTCACCAGTTGGACAGGGAGCCGTCACAGATACGCAGTATTTT

v_gene: TRBV5-4
j_gene: TRBJ1-2
d_gene: NA
abundance: NA
CDR3aa: CASSLASSEGYTF
CDR3nt: TGTGCCAGCAGCTTGGCTTCCTCCGAGGGCTACACCTTC

v_gene: TRBV5-1
j_gene: TRBJ1-6
d_gene: TRBD1
abundance: NA
CDR3aa: CASSAGTGKNNSPLHF
CDR3nt: TGCGCCAGCAGCGCAGGGACAGGGAAGAATAATTCACCCCTCCACTTT

v_gene: TRBV7-8
j_gene: TRBJ1-1
d_gene: TRBD1
abundance: NA
CDR3aa: CASSLLTGAMNTEAFF
CDR3nt: TGTGCCAGCAGCTTATTGACAGGGGCGATGAACACTGAAGCTTTCTTT

v_gene: TRBV5-1
j_gene: TRBJ2-1
d_gene: NA
abundance: NA
CDR3aa: CASSGGGPYNEQFF
CDR3nt: TGCGCCAGCAGCGGGGGGGGGCCCTACAATGAGCAGTTCTTC

v_gene: TRBV7-7
j_gene: TRBJ2-2
d_gene: TRBD2
abundance: NA
CDR3aa: CASSLGRLAGVPNTGELFF
CDR3nt: TGTGCCAGCAGCTTAGGGCGACTAGCAGGAGTACCCAACACCGGGGAGCTGTTTTTT

v_gene: TRBV20-1
j_gene: TRBJ2-5
d_gene: TRBD2
abundance: NA
CDR3aa: CSASFTRTSGGANSWTQYF
CDR3nt: TGCAGTGCCAGCTTCACTCGGACTAGCGGGGGGGCTAATAGCTGGACCCAGTACTTC

v_gene: TRBV7-2
j_gene: TRBJ2-4
d_gene: TRBD1
abundance: NA
CDR3aa: CASSLRTGGNQPQYF
CDR3nt: TGTGCCAGCAGCCTTCGGACAGGCGGCAATCAGCCCCAGTACTTC

v_gene: TRBV7-9
j_gene: TRBJ2-3
d_gene: NA
abundance: NA
CDR3aa: CASATHNEQYF
CDR3nt: TGTGCCAGCGCCACACACAATGAGCAGTATTTT

v_gene: TRBV5-8
j_gene: TRBJ1-2
d_gene: NA
abundance: NA
CDR3aa: CASSLVQGPYGYTF
CDR3nt: TGTGCCAGCAGCTTGGTACAGGGACCTTATGGCTACACCTTC

v_gene: TRBV12-3/TRBV12-4
j_gene: TRBJ1-1
d_gene: TRBD1
abundance: few
CDR3aa: CASGQGGTEAFF
CDR3nt: TGTGCCAGCGGTCAGGGGGGAACTGAAGCTTTCTTT

v_gene: TRBV3-1
j_gene: TRBJ2-5
d_gene: NA
abundance: NA
CDR3aa: CASSQGAQYF
CDR3nt: TGTGCCAGCAGCCAGGGAGCCCAGTACTTC

v_gene: TRBV7-8
j_gene: TRBJ1-2
d_gene: NA
abundance: NA
CDR3aa: CASSLTGDPANYGYTF
CDR3nt: TGTGCCAGCAGCTTAACGGGAGACCCAGCTAACTATGGCTACACCTTC

v_gene: TRBV5-1
j_gene: TRBJ2-7
d_gene: NA
abundance: NA
CDR3aa: CASHDGGARVQYF
CDR3nt: TGCGCCAGCCACGATGGGGGGGCTAGAGTGCAGTACTTC

v_gene: TRBV6-2/TRBV6-3
j_gene: TRBJ1-2
d_gene: NA
abundance: many
CDR3aa: CASLGVGIANYGYTF
CDR3nt: TGTGCCAGCTTAGGTGTTGGGATAGCTAACTATGGCTACACCTTC

v_gene: TRBV6-1
j_gene: TRBJ1-6
d_gene: NA
abundance: NA
CDR3aa: CASSVIESSPLHF
CDR3nt: TGTGCCAGCAGTGTAATCGAAAGTTCACCCCTCCACTTT

v_gene: TRBV19
j_gene: TRBJ1-5
d_gene: NA
abundance: NA
CDR3aa: CASSIGDQPQHF
CDR3nt: TGTGCCAGTAGTATTGGTGATCAGCCCCAGCATTTT

v_gene: TRBV11-2
j_gene: TRBJ2-1
d_gene: TRBD2
abundance: many
CDR3aa: CASSLLATAGGLYNEQFF
CDR3nt: TGTGCCAGCAGCTTACTAGCGACAGCGGGAGGGCTGTACAATGAGCAGTTCTTC

v_gene: TRBV7-2
j_gene: TRBJ1-6
d_gene: NA
abundance: NA
CDR3aa: CASSLQVSPLHF
CDR3nt: TGTGCCAGCAGCTTACAGGTTTCACCCCTCCACTTT

v_gene: TRBV6-4
j_gene: TRBJ2-7
d_gene: TRBD1
abundance: NA
CDR3aa: CASSDPRDRVVEQYF
CDR3nt: TGTGCCAGCAGTGACCCCCGGGACAGGGTCGTCGAGCAGTACTTC

v_gene: TRBV2
j_gene: TRBJ2-6
d_gene: NA
abundance: NA
CDR3aa: CASTDGLSGANVLTF
CDR3nt: TGTGCCAGCACAGACGGTCTCTCTGGGGCCAACGTCCTGACTTTC

v_gene: TRBV7-9
j_gene: TRBJ2-1
d_gene: TRBD2
abundance: NA
CDR3aa: CASSPDGSGGEQFF
CDR3nt: TGTGCCAGCAGCCCCGACGGTAGCGGGGGTGAGCAGTTCTTC

v_gene: TRBV12-3/TRBV12-4
j_gene: TRBJ1-3
d_gene: NA
abundance: many
CDR3aa: CASSLTGGGNTIYF
CDR3nt: TGTGCCAGCAGTTTAACGGGGGGAGGAAACACCATATATTTT

v_gene: TRBV24-1
j_gene: TRBJ1-2
d_gene: TRBD1
abundance: NA
CDR3aa: CATSEPDRGDYGYTF
CDR3nt: TGTGCCACCAGTGAACCCGACAGGGGCGACTATGGCTACACCTTC

v_gene: TRBV9
j_gene: TRBJ1-6
d_gene: NA
abundance: many
CDR3aa: CASSVEPPGGSPLHF
CDR3nt: TGTGCCAGCAGCGTAGAGCCGCCCGGGGGGTCACCCCTCCACTTT

v_gene: TRBV2
j_gene: TRBJ2-7
d_gene: TRBD1
abundance: NA
CDR3aa: CASSSRTGLGCEQYF
CDR3nt: TGTGCCAGCAGTTCGCGGACAGGGCTCGGCTGCGAGCAGTACTTC

v_gene: TRBV6-1
j_gene: TRBJ1-1
d_gene: NA
abundance: many
CDR3aa: CASSEQGQLNTEAFF
CDR3nt: TGTGCCAGCAGTGAACAGGGCCAGTTGAACACTGAAGCTTTCTTT

v_gene: TRBV2
j_gene: TRBJ1-2
d_gene: NA
abundance: NA
CDR3aa: CASRAAGENYGCNF
CDR3nt: TGTGCCAGCAGGGCAGCAGGGGAGAACTATGGCTGCAACTTC

v_gene: TRBV5-1
j_gene: TRBJ2-7
d_gene: TRBD2
abundance: many
CDR3aa: CASSLATGGSSYEQYF
CDR3nt: TGCGCCAGCAGCTTGGCCACGGGAGGGTCGTCCTACGAGCAGTACTTC

v_gene: TRBV7-3
j_gene: TRBJ2-5
d_gene: NA
abundance: NA
CDR3aa: CASSARPGTQQGTQYF
CDR3nt: TGTGCCAGCAGTGCTAGACCTGGGACCCAACAAGGGACCCAGTACTTC